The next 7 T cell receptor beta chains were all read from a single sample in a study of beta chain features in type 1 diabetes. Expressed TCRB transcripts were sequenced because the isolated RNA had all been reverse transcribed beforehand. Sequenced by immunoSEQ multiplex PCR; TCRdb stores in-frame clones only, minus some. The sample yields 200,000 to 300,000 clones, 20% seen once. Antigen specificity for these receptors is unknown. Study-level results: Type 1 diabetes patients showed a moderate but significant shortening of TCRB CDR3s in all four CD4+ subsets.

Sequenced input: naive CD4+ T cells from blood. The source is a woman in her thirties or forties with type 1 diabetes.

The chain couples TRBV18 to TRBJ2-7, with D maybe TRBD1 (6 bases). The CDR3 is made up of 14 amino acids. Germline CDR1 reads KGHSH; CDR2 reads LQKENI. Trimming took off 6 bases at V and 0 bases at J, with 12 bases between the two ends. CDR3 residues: CASSPLDSSYEQYF. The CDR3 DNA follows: TGTGCCAGCTCTCCCCTGGACAGCTCCTACGAGCAGTACTTC. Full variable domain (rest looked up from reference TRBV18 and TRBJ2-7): NAGVMQNPRHLVRRRGQEARLRCSPMKGHSHVYWYRQLPEEGLKFMVYLQKENIIDESGMPKERFSAEFPKEGPSILRIQQVVRGDSAAYFCASSPLDSSYEQYFGPGTRLTVT.

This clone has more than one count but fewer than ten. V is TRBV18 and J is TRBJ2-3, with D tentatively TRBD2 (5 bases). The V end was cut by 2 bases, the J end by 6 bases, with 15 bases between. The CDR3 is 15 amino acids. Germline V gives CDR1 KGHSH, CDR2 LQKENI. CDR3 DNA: TGTGCCAGCTCACCAGGAGGCCCCACGGGGGATACGCAGTATTTT. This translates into CASSPGGPTGDTQYF.

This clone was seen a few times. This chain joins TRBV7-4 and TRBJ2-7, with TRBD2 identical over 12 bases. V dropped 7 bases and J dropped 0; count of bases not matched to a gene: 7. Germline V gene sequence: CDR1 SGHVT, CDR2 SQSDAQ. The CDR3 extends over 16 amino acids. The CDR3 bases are TGTGCCAGCACCGGGACTAGCGGGTGGTACTCCTACGAGCAGTACTTC. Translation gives CASTGTSGWYSYEQYF.

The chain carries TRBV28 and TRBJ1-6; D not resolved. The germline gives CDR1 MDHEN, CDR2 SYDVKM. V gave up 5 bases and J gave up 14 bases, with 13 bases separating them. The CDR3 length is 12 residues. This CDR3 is CASSDAHATLHF. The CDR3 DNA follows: TGTGCCAGCAGTGATGCCCACGCGACCCTCCACTTT. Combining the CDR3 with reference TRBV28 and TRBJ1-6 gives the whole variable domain DVKVTQSSRYLVKRTGEKVFLECVQDMDHENMFWYRQDPGLGLRLIYFSYDVKMKEKGDIPEGYSVSREKKERFSLILESASTNQTSMYLCASSDAHATLHFGNGTRLTVT.

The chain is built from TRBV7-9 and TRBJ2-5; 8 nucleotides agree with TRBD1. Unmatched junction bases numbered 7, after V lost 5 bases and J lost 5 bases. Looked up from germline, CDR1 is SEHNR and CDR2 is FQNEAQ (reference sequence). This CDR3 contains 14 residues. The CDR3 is CASSPDRGTETQYF. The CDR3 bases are TGTGCCAGCAGCCCCGACAGGGGCACGGAGACCCAGTACTTC.

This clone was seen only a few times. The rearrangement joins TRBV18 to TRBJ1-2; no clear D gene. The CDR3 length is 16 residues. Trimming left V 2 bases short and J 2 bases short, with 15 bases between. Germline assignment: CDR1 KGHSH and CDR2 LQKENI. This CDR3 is CASSPNSLLPNYGYTF. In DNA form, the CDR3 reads TGTGCCAGCTCACCAAACAGCCTTCTTCCGAACTATGGCTACACCTTC.

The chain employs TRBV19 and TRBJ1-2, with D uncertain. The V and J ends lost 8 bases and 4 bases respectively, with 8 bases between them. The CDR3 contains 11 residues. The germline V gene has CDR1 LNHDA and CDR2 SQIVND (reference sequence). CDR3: CASQQSYGYTF. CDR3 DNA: TGTGCCAGTCAACAGTCCTATGGCTACACCTTC.